A selection of T cell receptor beta chains follows, all from one sample in a study of OX40 agonist ivuxolimab in advanced cancers. Repertoires were generated with immunoSEQ multiplex PCR, while TCRdb's copy carries only in-frame clones and drops some. Found here are 55,000 to 90,000 clones, around 90% of them singletons; the top ten hold about 2.1%. The sequencing used CD4+ or CD8+ T cells sorted from blood, collected in a trial of the OX40 agonist ivuxolimab. The receptors come from an adult with an advanced solid tumor such as melanoma, head and neck, liver or kidney cancer. Both conserved end residues are part of each CDR3. D genes are given only for firm matches. A row's size may be missing; if present it is once, few, many or a size class.

j_gene	abundance	d_gene	v_gene	CDR3aa	CDR3nt
TRBJ2-5	few	-	TRBV2	CASSEEGWETQYF	TGTGCCAGCAGTGAAGAGGGGTGGGAGACCCAGTACTTC
TRBJ2-1	-	-	TRBV20-1	CSATMGQETFF	TGCAGTGCAACAATGGGCCAGGAGACGTTCTTC
TRBJ2-6	once	-	TRBV7-3	CASSLIARSGANVLTF	TGTGCCAGCAGCTTAATTGCCCGCTCTGGGGCCAACGTCCTGACTTTC
TRBJ2-7	-	-	TRBV4-1	CASSQAQDTYEQYF	TGCGCCAGCAGCCAAGCCCAGGACACCTACGAGCAGTACTTC
TRBJ2-5	once	TRBD1	TRBV6-1	CAGKGDRGRETQYF	TGTGCCGGTAAAGGGGACAGGGGAAGGGAGACCCAGTACTTC
TRBJ2-1	-	-	TRBV10-3	CAISEITATDNEQFF	TGTGCCATCAGTGAGATTACAGCGACTGACAATGAGCAGTTCTTC
TRBJ1-6	-	TRBD1	TRBV18	CASSPTGTGGSPLHF	TGTGCCAGCTCACCGACCGGGACAGGAGGTTCACCCCTCCACTTT
TRBJ2-7	-	-	TRBV19	CASSTLGGRTYEQYF	TGTGCCAGTAGTACGCTAGGGGGTCGAACCTACGAGCAGTACTTC
TRBJ2-7	-	-	TRBV19	CASSKVLHYEQYF	TGTGCCAGTAGTAAGGTCTTACACTACGAGCAGTACTTC
TRBJ2-5	-	-	TRBV5-1	CASSLFGTGIAETQYF	TGCGCCAGCAGCTTATTCGGCACTGGCATCGCGGAGACCCAGTACTTC
TRBJ2-5	-	-	TRBV7-6	CASSLTNTETQYF	TGTGCCAGCAGCTTGACAAATACGGAGACCCAGTACTTC
TRBJ1-6	-	-	TRBV5-8	CASSSAHSPLHF	TGTGCCAGCAGCAGCGCCCATTCACCCCTCCACTTT
TRBJ1-2	-	-	TRBV7-2	CASSLRGGGSYGYTF	TGTGCCAGCAGCTTACGTGGCGGGGGTAGCTATGGCTACACCTTC
TRBJ1-2	-	TRBD1	TRBV4-1	CASSRIQGAGNYGYTF	TGCGCCAGCAGCCGAATACAGGGGGCGGGTAACTATGGCTACACCTTC
TRBJ2-7	once	-	TRBV27	CASSQNRGTSWGEQYF	TGTGCCAGCAGTCAAAACCGAGGGACCTCCTGGGGCGAGCAGTACTTC
TRBJ1-2	-	-	TRBV5-1	CASSFLLSSEGYTF	TGCGCCAGCAGCTTCCTCCTCAGCTCGGAGGGCTACACCTTC
TRBJ2-2	-	-	TRBV15	CATSPQGPGELFF	TGTGCCACCAGCCCTCAGGGCCCCGGGGAGCTGTTTTTT
TRBJ2-7	many	-	TRBV18	CASSPNLRRNSYEQYF	TGTGCCAGCTCACCAAATCTGCGGCGGAACTCCTACGAGCAGTACTTC
TRBJ2-5	-	TRBD1	TRBV9	CASSVETGSQETQYF	TGTGCCAGCAGCGTCGAGACAGGGAGCCAAGAGACCCAGTACTTC
TRBJ2-3	-	-	TRBV6-1	CASSEVTDTQYF	TGTGCCAGCAGTGAGGTGACAGATACGCAGTATTTT
TRBJ2-5	-	-	TRBV9	CASSVGSGANGETQYF	TGTGCCAGCAGCGTAGGATCGGGGGCGAACGGGGAGACCCAGTACTTC
TRBJ2-5	-	-	TRBV18	CASSPNQETQYF	TGTGCCAGCTCACCTAACCAAGAGACCCAGTACTTC
TRBJ1-1	-	-	TRBV6-5	CASSAPGKNTEAFF	TGTGCCAGCAGCGCCCCGGGGAAGAACACTGAAGCTTTCTTT
TRBJ2-7	-	TRBD2	TRBV7-9	CASSLAQLADSGEQYF	TGTGCCAGCAGCTTAGCGCAACTAGCGGACTCCGGCGAGCAGTACTTC
TRBJ2-5	once	-	TRBV7-9	CASSLRGIQETQYF	TGTGCCAGCAGCTTACGGGGAATCCAAGAGACCCAGTACTTC
TRBJ1-1	-	TRBD1	TRBV30	CARQTGGHTEAFF	TGTGCCAGGCAGACAGGGGGCCACACTGAAGCTTTCTTT
TRBJ1-2	-	-	TRBV20-1	CSARDLYGYTF	TGCAGTGCTAGAGATTTGTATGGCTACACCTTC
TRBJ1-6	few	TRBD1	TRBV2	CASSEISGGAYSSPLHF	TGTGCCAGCAGTGAAATATCAGGGGGCGCATACTCATCACCCCTCCACTTT
TRBJ2-1	-	TRBD1	TRBV27	CASSRDRGTNEQFF	TGTGCCAGCAGTCGGGACAGGGGGACCAATGAGCAGTTCTTC
TRBJ2-1	-	-	TRBV6-1	CASSQLVYNEQFF	TGTGCCAGCAGCCAACTCGTGTACAATGAGCAGTTCTTC
TRBJ1-1	-	TRBD1	TRBV29-1	CSTRRTGSSTEAFF	TGCAGCACGAGGCGGACAGGGAGCTCGACTGAAGCTTTCTTT
TRBJ2-2	once	-	TRBV28	CASILGGFTGELFF	TGTGCCAGCATCCTAGGGGGGTTCACCGGGGAGCTGTTTTTT
TRBJ2-7	-	TRBD1	TRBV6-1	CASSGPGQGPGEQYF	TGTGCCAGCAGTGGACCGGGACAGGGGCCAGGCGAGCAGTACTTC
TRBJ2-7	-	-	TRBV4-2	CASSQEPGTYEQYF	TGTGCCAGCAGCCAGGAACCCGGGACCTACGAGCAGTACTTC
TRBJ1-3	-	TRBD1	TRBV15	CATSIERGTGGNTIYF	TGTGCCACCAGCATTGAACGCGGGACAGGAGGAAACACCATATATTTT
TRBJ1-3	once	-	TRBV2	CASTGQTGNTIYF	TGTGCCAGCACCGGACAGACTGGAAACACCATATATTTT
TRBJ2-7	once	-	TRBV18	CASSQGRANEQYF	TGTGCCAGCTCACAGGGCAGGGCCAACGAGCAGTACTTC
TRBJ1-3	-	-	TRBV19	CASSPQRTSGNTIYF	TGTGCCAGTAGTCCGCAAAGAACCTCTGGAAACACCATATATTTT
TRBJ2-5	-	-	TRBV18	CASVNLRGETQYF	TGTGCCAGCGTCAACCTGCGTGGCGAGACCCAGTACTTC
TRBJ1-2	-	TRBD1	TRBV2	CASNGQGYGYTF	TGTGCCAGCAACGGACAGGGATATGGCTACACCTTC
TRBJ2-1	-	-	TRBV6-6	CASSEGGDEQFF	TGTGCCAGCAGTGAGGGGGGAGATGAGCAGTTCTTC
TRBJ2-7	-	-	TRBV7-9	CASSFTTSYEQYF	TGTGCCAGCAGCTTCACCACTTCCTACGAGCAGTACTTC
TRBJ2-3	-	-	TRBV21-1	CASGSGLPSSTDTQYF	TGTGCCAGCGGGTCGGGACTACCTTCCTCCACAGATACGCAGTATTTT
TRBJ1-3	-	TRBD1	TRBV28	CASRTAGGSGNTIYF	TGTGCCAGCAGGACAGCAGGGGGCTCTGGAAACACCATATATTTT
TRBJ2-7	-	TRBD1	TRBV6-1	CASVTGVSYEQYF	TGTGCCTCTGTAACAGGGGTCTCCTACGAGCAGTACTTC
TRBJ1-1	-	-	TRBV5-1	CASSLAGMRTEAFF	TGCGCCAGCAGCTTGGCAGGGATGAGGACTGAAGCTTTCTTT
TRBJ1-4	-	-	TRBV30	CAWEGRANEKLFF	TGTGCCTGGGAGGGGCGAGCTAATGAAAAACTGTTTTTT
TRBJ2-5	-	TRBD1	TRBV7-8	CASSLVFTGGVETQYF	TGTGCCAGCAGCTTAGTGTTCACAGGGGGTGTGGAGACCCAGTACTTC
TRBJ1-2	-	-	TRBV7-9	CASSGNNGYGYTF	TGTGCCAGCAGCGGTAACAACGGCTATGGCTACACCTTC
TRBJ2-2	-	-	TRBV28	CASRDSFRDTGELFF	TGTGCCAGCAGAGACAGTTTCCGGGACACCGGGGAGCTGTTTTTT
TRBJ1-3	-	-	TRBV9	CASSGLGTGNTIYF	TGTGCCAGCAGCGGGCTGGGAACTGGAAACACCATATATTTT
TRBJ1-2	once	TRBD1	TRBV28	CASRQGATNYGYTF	TGTGCCAGCAGACAGGGGGCAACTAACTATGGCTACACCTTC
TRBJ1-1	-	TRBD1	TRBV5-1	CASSPRDRPMNTEAFF	TGCGCCAGCAGCCCCCGGGACAGACCTATGAACACTGAAGCTTTCTTT